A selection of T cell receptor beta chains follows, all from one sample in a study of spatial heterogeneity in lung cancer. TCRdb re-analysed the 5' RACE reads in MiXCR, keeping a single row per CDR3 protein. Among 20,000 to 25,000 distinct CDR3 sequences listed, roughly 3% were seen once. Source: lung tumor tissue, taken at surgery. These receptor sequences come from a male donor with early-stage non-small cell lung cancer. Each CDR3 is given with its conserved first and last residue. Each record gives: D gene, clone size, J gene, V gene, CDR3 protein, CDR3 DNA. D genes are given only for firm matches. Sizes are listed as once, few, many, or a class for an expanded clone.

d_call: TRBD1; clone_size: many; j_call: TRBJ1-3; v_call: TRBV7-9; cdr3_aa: CASQSVQGAGNTIYF; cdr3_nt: TGTGCCTCTCAATCCGTCCAGGGGGCTGGAAACACCATATATTTT
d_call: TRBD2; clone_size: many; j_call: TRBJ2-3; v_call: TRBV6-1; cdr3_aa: CASSSTSGITDTQYF; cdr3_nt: TGTGCCAGCAGCTCTACTAGCGGGATCACAGATACGCAGTATTTT
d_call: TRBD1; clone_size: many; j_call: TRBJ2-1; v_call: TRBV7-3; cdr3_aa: CASSPLSQGDSEQFF; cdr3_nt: TGTGCCAGCAGCCCTCTCTCCCAGGGGGATAGTGAGCAGTTCTTC
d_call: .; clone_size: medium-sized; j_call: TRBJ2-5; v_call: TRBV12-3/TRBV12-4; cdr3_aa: CASRRVSQETQYF; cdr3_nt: TGTGCCAGCAGGCGCGTCAGCCAAGAGACCCAGTACTTC
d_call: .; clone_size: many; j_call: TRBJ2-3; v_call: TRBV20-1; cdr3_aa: CSVSAMGTDTQYF; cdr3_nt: TGCAGTGTAAGTGCTATGGGCACAGATACGCAGTATTTT
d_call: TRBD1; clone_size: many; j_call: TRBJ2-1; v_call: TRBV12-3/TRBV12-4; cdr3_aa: CASRRTGTGTYEQFF; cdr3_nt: TGTGCCAGCAGACGAACCGGGACAGGGACCTATGAGCAGTTCTTC
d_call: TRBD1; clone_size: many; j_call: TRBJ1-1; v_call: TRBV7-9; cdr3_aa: CASSDWDRLNTEAFF; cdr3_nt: TGTGCCAGCAGCGACTGGGACAGATTGAACACTGAAGCTTTCTTT
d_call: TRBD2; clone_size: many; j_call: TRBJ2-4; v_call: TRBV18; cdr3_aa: CASSATSGRVGNIQYF; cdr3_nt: TGTGCCAGCTCCGCGACTAGCGGGCGAGTCGGAAACATTCAGTACTTC
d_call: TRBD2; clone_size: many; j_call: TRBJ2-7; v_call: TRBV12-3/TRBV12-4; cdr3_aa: CASSPGASGASYEQYF; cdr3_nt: TGTGCCAGCAGTCCCGGGGCTAGCGGGGCTTCCTACGAGCAGTACTTC
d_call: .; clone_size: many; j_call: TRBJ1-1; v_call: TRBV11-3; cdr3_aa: CASSFGAPEAFF; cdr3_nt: TGTGCCAGCAGCTTCGGGGCCCCGGAAGCTTTCTTT
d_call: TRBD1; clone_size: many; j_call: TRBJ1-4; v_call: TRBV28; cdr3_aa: CASSTTRGLGEKLFF; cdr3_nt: TGTGCCAGCAGTACAACCAGGGGGCTGGGTGAAAAACTGTTTTTT
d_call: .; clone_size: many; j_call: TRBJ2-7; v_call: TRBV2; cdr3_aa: CASSEIWVGKSSYEQYF; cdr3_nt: TGTGCCAGCAGTGAAATTTGGGTCGGGAAGAGCTCCTACGAGCAGTACTTC
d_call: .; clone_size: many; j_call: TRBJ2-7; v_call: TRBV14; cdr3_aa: CASSQRTYSYEQYF; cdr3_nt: TGTGCCAGCAGCCAGCGGACCTACTCCTACGAGCAGTACTTC
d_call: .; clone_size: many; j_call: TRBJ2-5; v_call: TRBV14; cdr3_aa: CASSQGPTPWTQYF; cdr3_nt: TGTGCCAGCAGCCAAGGGCCGACACCATGGACCCAGTACTTC
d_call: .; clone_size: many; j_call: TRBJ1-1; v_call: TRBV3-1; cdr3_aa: CASSRPNTEAFF; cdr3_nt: TGTGCCAGCAGCCGACCGAACACTGAAGCTTTCTTT
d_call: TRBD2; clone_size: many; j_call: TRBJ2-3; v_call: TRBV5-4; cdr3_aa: CASSKLADYSTDTQYF; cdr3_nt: TGTGCCAGCAGCAAGCTAGCGGATTATAGCACAGATACGCAGTATTTT
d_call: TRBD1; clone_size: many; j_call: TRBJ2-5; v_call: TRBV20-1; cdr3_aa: CSATTGWAQETQYF; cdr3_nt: TGCAGTGCTACGACAGGGTGGGCCCAAGAGACCCAGTACTTC
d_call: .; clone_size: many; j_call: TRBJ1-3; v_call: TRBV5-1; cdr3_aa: CASSWGPGSVSGNTIYF; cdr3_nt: TGCGCCAGCAGCTGGGGTCCCGGTTCAGTCTCTGGAAACACCATATATTTT
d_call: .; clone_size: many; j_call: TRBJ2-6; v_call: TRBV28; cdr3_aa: CASTRGDGANVLTF; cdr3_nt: TGTGCCAGCACAAGGGGAGATGGGGCCAACGTCCTGACTTTC
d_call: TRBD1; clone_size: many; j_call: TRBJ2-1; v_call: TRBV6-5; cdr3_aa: CASSYRRQGPPYNEQFF; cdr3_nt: TGTGCCAGCAGTTACCGACGACAGGGACCCCCCTACAATGAGCAGTTCTTC
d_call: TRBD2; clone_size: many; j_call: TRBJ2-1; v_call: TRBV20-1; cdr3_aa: CSGGRETNEQFF; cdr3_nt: TGCAGTGGCGGGCGGGAGACAAATGAGCAGTTCTTC
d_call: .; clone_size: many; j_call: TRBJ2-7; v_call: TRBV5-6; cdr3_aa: CASSLVASVPYEQYF; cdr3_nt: TGTGCCAGCAGCTTGGTTGCTAGCGTGCCCTACGAGCAGTACTTC
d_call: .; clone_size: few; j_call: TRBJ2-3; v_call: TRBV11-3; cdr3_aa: CASSLRGGTSTDTQYF; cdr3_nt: TGTGCCAGCAGCTTAAGGGGGGGTACTAGCACAGATACGCAGTATTTT
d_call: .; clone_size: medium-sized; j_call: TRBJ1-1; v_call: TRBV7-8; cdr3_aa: CASSLDLGGTEAFF; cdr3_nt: TGTGCCAGCAGCTTAGATCTGGGTGGCACTGAAGCTTTCTTT
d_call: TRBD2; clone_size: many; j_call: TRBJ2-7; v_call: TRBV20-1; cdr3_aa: CSASGTSEYEQYF; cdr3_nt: TGCAGTGCTAGCGGGACTAGCGAGTACGAGCAGTACTTC
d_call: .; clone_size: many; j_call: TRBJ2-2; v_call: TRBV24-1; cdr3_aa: CATSGPLAGELFF; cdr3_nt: TGTGCCACCAGTGGCCCCCTGGCCGGGGAGCTGTTTTTT
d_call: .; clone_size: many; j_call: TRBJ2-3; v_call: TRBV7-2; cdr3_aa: CASSSWKGASTDTQYF; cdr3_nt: TGTGCCAGCAGCTCCTGGAAAGGGGCGAGCACAGATACGCAGTATTTT
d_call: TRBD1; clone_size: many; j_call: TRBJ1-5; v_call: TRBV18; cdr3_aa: CASSSNRGTGPQHF; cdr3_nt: TGTGCCAGCTCGTCAAACAGGGGAACGGGGCCCCAGCATTTT
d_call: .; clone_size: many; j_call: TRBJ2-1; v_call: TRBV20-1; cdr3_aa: CSARVGRTVDEQFF; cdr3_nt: TGCAGTGCTAGAGTTGGGCGGACCGTTGATGAGCAGTTCTTC